These T cell receptor beta chains were read from a single sample in a study of blood T cell repertoires in COVID-19. Assay: immunoSEQ multiplex PCR; the TCRdb copy retains only in-frame clones and omits some. The data hold some 300,000 clones, with about 91% observed a single time. The material sequenced was peripheral blood. Receptor source: a woman aged 25 to 39 who had recovered from COVID-19. Both conserved end residues are part of each CDR3. Not every row has a clone size; where given, it reads once, few, many or a size class.

TRBV5-1	-	CASSLETSGSYEQYF
TRBV28	-	CASSLRAPQPQHF
TRBV5-4	-	CASSSRGQGDKNYGYTF
TRBV5-1	-	CASSFRDRADGYTF
TRBV4-3	-	CASSQEPGESSGYTF
TRBV12-3/TRBV12-4	-	CASSLWQEQYF
TRBV5-1	-	CASSLVYPGQGTHEQYF
TRBV6-5	-	CASRAVSGNTIYF
TRBV12-3/TRBV12-4	-	CASSDTGTEAFF
TRBV9	once	CASSVEGTDYNEQFF
TRBV12-3/TRBV12-4	-	CASSWSTDTQYF
TRBV6-5	-	CASSYSGTGGYEQYF
TRBV6-5	few	CASSRSTGQNSPLHF